A selection of T cell receptor beta chains follows, all from one sample in a study of T cell changes during pregnancy in multiple sclerosis. Profiling relied on immunoSEQ multiplex PCR, and the TCRdb table lists in-frame clones only, not all of them. Of about 36,000 clones in the sample, about 92% were seen once. Sequences were derived from CD4+ T cells from peripheral blood mononuclear cells, sampled after pregnancy. The receptors were gathered from a female donor with multiple sclerosis, enrolled in a pregnancy study. Both conserved end residues are part of each CDR3. A D gene is named only where the DNA matches it firmly. Part of the rows lack a size; the others show once, few, many or a class for expanded clones.

D gene	V gene	clone size	J gene	CDR3 DNA	CDR3 protein
-	TRBV11-2	-	TRBJ2-7	TGTGCCAGCAGCCCCAGGCGGGACGAGCAGTACTTC	CASSPRRDEQYF
TRBD1	TRBV11-2	once	TRBJ2-1	TGTGCCAGCAGTCATGGCCCCTTCGGACAGGTCGGGACCAAGGAGCAGTTCTTC	CASSHGPFGQVGTKEQFF
TRBD1	TRBV4-1	-	TRBJ2-7	TGCGCCAGCAGCAACGAACGTCCAGGGGGTGAGGAGCAGTACTTC	CASSNERPGGEEQYF
TRBD1	TRBV7-3	-	TRBJ2-2	TGTGCCAGCAGACCAGGGGGAAGGGACACCGGGGAGCTGTTTTTT	CASRPGGRDTGELFF
-	TRBV27	-	TRBJ1-1	TGTGCCAGCAGTCAGGACAGAAACACTGAAGCTTTCTTT	CASSQDRNTEAFF
TRBD1	TRBV28	-	TRBJ1-4	TGTGCCAGCAGCTCCTACAGGGGTAGGAACGAAAAACTGTTTTTT	CASSSYRGRNEKLFF
TRBD1	TRBV5-5	-	TRBJ1-2	TGTGCCAGCAGCACAGCACAGGGGGCGCAGGATGGCTACACCTTC	CASSTAQGAQDGYTF
-	TRBV21-1	-	TRBJ2-6	TGTGCCAGCAGCAAAGGAGGACAGGGCTCTGGGGCCAACGTCCTGACTTTC	CASSKGGQGSGANVLTF
TRBD1	TRBV29-1	-	TRBJ2-1	TGCAGCGTTCGGACAGGGGGAAATGAGCAGTTCTTC	CSVRTGGNEQFF
TRBD1	TRBV25-1	once	TRBJ1-1	TGTGCCAGCAGTGTCAACAGGGGGCGAGGCACTGAAGCTTTCTTT	CASSVNRGRGTEAFF
TRBD1	TRBV5-4	-	TRBJ2-4	TGTGCCAGCAGGGAAACCGGGACAGGTGGCAAAAACATTCAGTACTTC	CASRETGTGGKNIQYF
TRBD2	TRBV30	few	TRBJ2-1	TGTGCCTGGACAGCGGGACTAGCGGTCAATGAGCAGTTCTTC	CAWTAGLAVNEQFF
-	TRBV5-5	-	TRBJ1-3	TGTGCCAGCAGCCCGGGGGTTGGTGGAAACACCATATATTTT	CASSPGVGGNTIYF
TRBD1	TRBV29-1	-	TRBJ2-7	TGCAGCGCGAAGGGACAGGGAAGCTCCTACGAGCAGTACTTC	CSAKGQGSSYEQYF
TRBD1	TRBV7-2	-	TRBJ2-4	TGTGCCAGCAGCTTGATTGGACAGGGCAGTGCCAAAAACATTCAGTACTTC	CASSLIGQGSAKNIQYF
TRBD2	TRBV5-5	-	TRBJ2-2	TGTGCCAGCAGCTTAGCGGGGGCCAGGAACACCGGGGAGCTGTTTTTT	CASSLAGARNTGELFF
TRBD2	TRBV5-1	-	TRBJ2-3	TGCGCCAGCAGCTTGCAGGCGGGGGGGAGCACAGATACGCAGTATTTT	CASSLQAGGSTDTQYF
-	TRBV10-3	once	TRBJ2-5	TGTGCCATTAGGGCGAGCCAGGGAAGGGGAGAGACCCAGTACTTC	CAIRASQGRGETQYF
-	TRBV7-9	-	TRBJ1-6	TGTGCCAGCAGCTTAAAATTAGAGTCGTCCCTCCACTTT	CASSLKLESSLHF
-	TRBV7-8	-	TRBJ1-5	TGTGCCAGCAGCCCACTCGGGGGGGTTGGCAATCAGCCCCAGCATTTT	CASSPLGGVGNQPQHF
-	TRBV7-9	-	TRBJ1-4	TGTGCCAGCAGCTTAGCTCTCGGGGGTGAAAAACTGTTTTTT	CASSLALGGEKLFF
-	TRBV7-2	-	TRBJ2-1	TGTGCCAGCAGCTTAGAGGGAGCGAGCTACAATGAGCAGTTCTTC	CASSLEGASYNEQFF
TRBD1	TRBV14	few	TRBJ1-2	TGTGCCAGCAGCCCCAGGGGGGTGGATGGCTACACCTTC	CASSPRGVDGYTF
-	TRBV30	-	TRBJ1-2	TGTGCCTGGAGTGCAAGCGGGGTTAACTATGGCTACACCTTC	CAWSASGVNYGYTF
TRBD1	TRBV6-5	-	TRBJ1-2	TGTGCCAGCAGGGGACAGGGGGCGGAGAACTATGGCTACACCTTC	CASRGQGAENYGYTF
TRBD2	TRBV7-3	-	TRBJ2-3	TGTGCCAGCAGCCAGCTAGCGGGGGACACAGATACGCAGTATTTT	CASSQLAGDTDTQYF
TRBD2	TRBV9	-	TRBJ2-7	TGTGCCAGCAGCGTGACTAGCGGGACCTACGAGCAGTACTTC	CASSVTSGTYEQYF
-	TRBV7-9	-	TRBJ2-7	TGTGCCAGCAGCTTAGCGCGGGCGGTATCTTACGAGCAGTACTTC	CASSLARAVSYEQYF
-	TRBV6-5	-	TRBJ1-2	TGTGCCAGCAACCCCGGGGAAGCACCGAGCTATGGCTACACCTTC	CASNPGEAPSYGYTF